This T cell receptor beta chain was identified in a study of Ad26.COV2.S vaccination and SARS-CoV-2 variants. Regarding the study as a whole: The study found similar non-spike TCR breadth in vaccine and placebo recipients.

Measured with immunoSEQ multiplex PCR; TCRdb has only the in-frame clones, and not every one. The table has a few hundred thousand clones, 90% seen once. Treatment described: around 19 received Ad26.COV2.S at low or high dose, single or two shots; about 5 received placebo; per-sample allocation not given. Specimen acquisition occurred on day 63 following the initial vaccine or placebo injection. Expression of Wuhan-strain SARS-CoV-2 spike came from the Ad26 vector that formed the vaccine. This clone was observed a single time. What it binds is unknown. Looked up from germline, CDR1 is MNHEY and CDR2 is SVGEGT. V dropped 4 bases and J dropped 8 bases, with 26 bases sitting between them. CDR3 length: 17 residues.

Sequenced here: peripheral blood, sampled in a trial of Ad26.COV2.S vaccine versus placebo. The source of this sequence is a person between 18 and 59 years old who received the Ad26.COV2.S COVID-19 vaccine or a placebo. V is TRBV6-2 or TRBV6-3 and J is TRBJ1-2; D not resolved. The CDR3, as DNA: TGTGCCAGCAGTTCCCTAAGGAGAGCGGCCAGCCCTGCCGGCTACACCTTC. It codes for CASSSLRRAASPAGYTF.